This T cell receptor beta chain was observed in a study of naive and memory T cell subsets. Findings and limits, study-wide: The power law exponent of TCR abundance differed between naive and memory cells. Over 85% of naive TCR sequences appeared only once, unlike memory subsets.

Cells stained for CD3, CD4, CD8, CD45RA and CD27 were sorted into four subsets. About this clonotype: The antigen is unknown.

Both TRBC1 and TRBC2 were covered by a beta constant-region primer of two equimolar oligonucleotides. Nested alpha and beta constant-region primers with the SP2 primer drove four PCR rounds on ligated cDNA. TCRdb re-called the UMI-ligation and nested PCR reads through MiXCR, storing one row per CDR3 protein. The sample holds roughly 24,000 distinct CDR3 sequences, around 8.8% seen once. The sequencing sample was made of central memory CD8+ T cells from blood. The clonotype comes from a human donor in good health.

CDR3 coding DNA: TGCGCCAGCAGGATGGGGAGGGTAACTGAAGCTTTCTTT. Translation gives CASRMGRVTEAFF. The J gene is TRBJ1-1, the V gene TRBV5-1, with D unclear. V was cut by 5 bases and J by 5 bases, with 13 bases left in between. The CDR3 loop spans 13 amino acids. The V gene's germline CDR1 is SGHRS and CDR2 YFSETQ.